This T cell receptor beta chain was profiled in a study of blood T cell repertoires in COVID-19. The CDR3 length is 13 residues. Germline loops: CDR1 GTSNPN, CDR2 SVGIG (reference sequence). V was pared by 1 base and J by 0 bases, with 4 bases between. The protocol was immunoSEQ multiplex PCR, while the TCRdb copy is restricted to in-frame clones and leaves out a portion. The data show some 150,000 clones, with 60% to 80% seen just once and approximately 8% held by the top ten. The rearrangement joins TRBV30 to TRBJ2-4; D call uncertain. Sequences were obtained from peripheral blood. The receptor's source is a man aged 50 to 59 with active or convalescent COVID-19. The CDR3 region is CAWSGLAKNIQYF. The DNA for the CDR3 is TGTGCCTGGAGTGGGCTAGCCAAAAACATTCAGTACTTC.